The 21 T cell receptor beta chains presented below share a single source sample, sequenced in a study of cytomegalovirus exposure and HLA in healthy donors. PCR used 60 Vbeta primers and 13 Jbeta primers. The data were produced by immunoSEQ multiplex PCR, yet TCRdb's version contains in-frame clones alone and is incomplete. The sample gives 120,000 or so clones, roughly 80% of which show up once; roughly 1.8% is in the top ten. Sequenced input: PBMCs. The receptors originated from a man younger than 30 in good health and CMV-seronegative.

The J gene is TRBJ2-3, the V gene TRBV7-3; 9 bases line up with TRBD2. CDR1 and CDR2 (germline): SGHTA, FQGTGA. V lost 5 bases, J lost 2 bases, and 2 bases stayed unmatched. This CDR3 comprises 14 residues. CDR3 nucleotides: TGTGCCAGCAGCCCTAGCGGGGCCACAGATACGCAGTATTTT. It translates to CASSPSGATDTQYF. Using reference TRBV7-3 and TRBJ2-3 for the parts outside the CDR3, the full variable domain is GAGVSQTPSNKVTEKGKYVELRCDPISGHTALYWYRQSLGQGPEFLIYFQGTGAADDSGLPNDRFFAVRPEGSVSTLKIQRTERGDSAVYLCASSPSGATDTQYFGPGTRLTVL.

V gene TRBV7-8 combines with J gene TRBJ1-3; 8 nucleotides align to TRBD1. Germline CDR1 reads SGHVS; CDR2 reads FQNEAQ. The CDR3 consists of 15 residues. The J segment lost 4 bases and the V segment lost 6 bases, leaving 8 bases of the junction unmatched. The CDR3 protein is CASRSQGALGNTIYF. In DNA form, the CDR3 reads TGTGCCAGCAGGTCTCAGGGGGCTCTAGGAAACACCATATATTTT.

The chain carries TRBV19 and TRBJ1-2; D ambiguous. Germline V gene sequence: CDR1 LNHDA, CDR2 SQIVND (reference sequence). The CDR3 loop spans 13 amino acids. V was cut by 5 bases and J by 4 bases, with 11 bases left in between. This CDR3 is CASSPSISYGYTF. For the CDR3, the DNA is TGTGCCAGTAGTCCCAGTATAAGCTATGGCTACACCTTC.

The CDR3 region is CASIYAGTGGVGSDTEAFF. The CDR3 DNA is TGTGCCAGCATCTACGCGGGCACAGGGGGCGTTGGGTCGGACACTGAAGCTTTCTTT. V usage is TRBV7-2 and J usage is TRBJ1-1; 9 bases align to TRBD1. Germline CDR1 is SGHTA and CDR2 is FQGNSA. The V gene end was trimmed by 7 bases and the J gene end by 3 bases; junction bases not matched to a gene: 21. The CDR3 length is 19 residues.

In its sample, this clone was seen once. This sequence joins TRBV4-3 and TRBJ1-2, with D possibly matching TRBD1 (5 bases). The CDR3 spans 15 residues. V was shortened by 3 bases and J by 8 bases, with 19 bases between the two germline ends. From germline, CDR1 is LGHNA and CDR2 YSLEER. CDR3 nucleotide sequence: TGCGCCAGCAGCCATGGCAGGGTTCGTGCGAGAGGCTACACCTTC. It is translated as CASSHGRVRARGYTF.

The J gene is TRBJ1-1, the V gene TRBV7-9, with 8 bases that match TRBD1. V lost 5 bases, J lost 0 bases, and 5 bases stayed unmatched. There are 15 residues in the CDR3. Germline V CDR1 and CDR2: SEHNR, FQNEAQ (reference sequence). The CDR3 coding sequence is TGTGCCAGCAGCCATCGGACAGGGATGAACACTGAAGCTTTCTTT. As protein: CASSHRTGMNTEAFF.

V gene TRBV25-1 combines with J gene TRBJ1-1; the D gene is possibly TRBD1 (6 bases). V lost 6 bases to trimming and J lost 4 bases, with 9 bases between them. The CDR3 extends over 12 amino acids. The germline V gene encodes CDR1 MGHDK and CDR2 SYGVNS. CDR3 sequence: CASSRGSTEAFF. The CDR3 nucleotides are TGTGCCAGCAGCAGGGGAAGCACTGAAGCTTTCTTT.

The rearrangement uses TRBV18 and TRBJ1-5, with D tentatively TRBD1 (5 bases). Germline lookup yields CDR1 KGHSH and CDR2 LQKENI. This CDR3 contains 15 residues. V was trimmed by 6 bases and J by 1 base, leaving 13 bases between them. The CDR3 region is CASSVGVGSNQPQHF. The CDR3 DNA follows: TGTGCCAGCTCCGTAGGGGTAGGGAGCAATCAGCCCCAGCATTTT. Combining the CDR3 with reference TRBV18 and TRBJ1-5 gives the whole variable domain NAGVMQNPRHLVRRRGQEARLRCSPMKGHSHVYWYRQLPEEGLKFMVYLQKENIIDESGMPKERFSAEFPKEGPSILRIQQVVRGDSAAYFCASSVGVGSNQPQHFGDGTRLSIL.

V is TRBV5-1 and J is TRBJ2-2; 12 bases match TRBD2. The germline V gene has CDR1 SGHRS and CDR2 YFSETQ. The CDR3 contains 16 residues. Trimming removed 3 bases from V and 6 bases from J; junction bases left unmatched: 6. CDR3 protein: CASSSLAGGPSGELFF. As DNA, the CDR3 is TGCGCCAGCAGCTCCCTAGCGGGGGGGCCTTCCGGGGAGCTGTTTTTT.

The chain uses TRBV6-1 and TRBJ2-5; 7 nucleotides align to TRBD2. The better agreement between TRBJ2-7 and the DNA end casts doubt on the J call. The CDR3 covers 16 residues. Germline V gene sequence: CDR1 MNHNS, CDR2 SASEGT. This CDR3 is CASSETPMGLSYEQYF. The CDR3 DNA is TGTGCCAGCAGTGAAACTCCAATGGGACTATCCTACGAGCAGTACTTC.

This clone occurred once. This chain links TRBV2 with TRBJ1-2; D not certain. The V and J ends lost 5 bases and 5 bases respectively, with 21 bases between them. Germline V gene data show CDR1 as SNHLY and CDR2 as FYNNEI. This CDR3 contains 16 residues. The CDR3 loop reads CASSPLTGRSEYGYTF. Here the CDR3 DNA reads TGTGCCAGCAGTCCTCTTACGGGGAGGTCAGAGTATGGCTACACCTTC. The full variable domain, rest sourced from reference TRBV2 and TRBJ1-2, is EPEVTQTPSHQVTQMGQEVILRCVPISNHLYFYWYRQILGQKVEFLVSFYNNEISEKSEIFDDQFSVERPDGSNFTLKIRSTKLEDSAMYFCASSPLTGRSEYGYTFGSGTRLTVV.

This clone was counted only a few times. V is TRBV7-7 and J is TRBJ2-3; no reliable D call. CDR3 length equals 13 residues. Germline V gene data show CDR1 as SSHAT and CDR2 as FNYEAQ (reference sequence). V was clipped by 6 bases and J by 2 bases, with 9 bases between them. The CDR3 bases are TGTGCCAGCAGTTCGGGTGTCACAGATACGCAGTATTTT. This gives the protein CASSSGVTDTQYF.

This chain connects TRBV14 to TRBJ1-1, with a tentative D call TRBD1 (6 bases). This CDR3 has 13 residues. Trimming shortened V by 5 bases and J by 3 bases, and 10 bases separated the two germline ends. CDR1 is SGHDN, CDR2 FVKESK, per germline. CDR3 loop: CASSYQGYTEAFF. CDR3 nucleotide sequence: TGTGCCAGCAGCTATCAGGGGTACACTGAAGCTTTCTTT.

The rearrangement joins TRBV29-1 to TRBJ2-7; 9 bases are a match to TRBD1. Germline loops: CDR1 SQVTM, CDR2 ANQGSEA. This CDR3 contains 11 residues. V shed 3 bases, J shed 13 bases, and the junction held 7 bases outside the gene matches. For the CDR3, the DNA is TGCAGCGTTGACCGGGGGGACAGGGTTTACTTC. Protein sequence: CSVDRGDRVYF.

The V call is TRBV19, the J call TRBJ1-5; 7 nucleotides match TRBD1. Germline V gene sequence: CDR1 LNHDA, CDR2 SQIVND (reference sequence). CDR3 length: 17 amino acids. V gave up 5 bases and J gave up 1 base; unmatched junction bases: 11. CDR3 nucleotides: TGTGCCAGTAGTCTTTATACCGTCAGGGGGAGCAATCAGCCCCAGCATTTT. It encodes CASSLYTVRGSNQPQHF.

The gene calls are TRBV7-9 and TRBJ1-3; D might be TRBD1 (6 bases). The CDR3 runs to 16 residues. The V gene's germline CDR1 is SEHNR and CDR2 FQNEAQ (reference sequence). The V end lost 3 bases, the J end lost 0 bases, and 12 bases lay between the germline ends. The CDR3 DNA follows: TGTGCCAGCAGCTTTTTACAGGGAGCCTCTGGAAACACCATATATTTT. Translated, it gives CASSFLQGASGNTIYF.

For this clone: The junction and the germline gene differ at one end; a read error may be behind it. The rearrangement links TRBV5-6 to TRBJ2-4; 9 nucleotides agree with TRBD1. This CDR3 is built from 15 residues. The germline gives CDR1 SGHDT, CDR2 YYEEEE. CDR3 coding DNA: TGTGCCAGCGGCTTACAGGGGGCTGCCAAAAACATTCAGTACTTC. Residues: CASGLQGAAKNIQYF.

This clone has just a few counts. V usage is TRBV10-1 and J usage is TRBJ1-1; D is unclear. With 3 bases removed from V and 1 base from J, the gap between germline ends came to 6 bases. CDR1 is WNHNN and CDR2 is SYGVQD in the germline V gene (reference sequence). CDR3 length equals 13 residues. CDR3 DNA sequence: TGCGCCAGCAGTGACAGGCCGAACACTGAAGCTTTCTTT. Amino acids: CASSDRPNTEAFF.

The chain has TRBV6-6 and TRBJ2-7; 7 bases are a match to TRBD1. The CDR3 covers 14 residues. Trimming removed 6 bases from V and 0 bases from J; junction bases left unmatched: 5. Germline CDR1 is MNHNY and CDR2 is SVGAGI (reference sequence). As DNA, the CDR3 is TGTGCCAGCAGCCTGACAGGGAGCTCCTACGAGCAGTACTTC. Protein: CASSLTGSSYEQYF.

This rearrangement joins TRBV11-2 to TRBJ2-1; 8 positions match TRBD2. The CDR3 has 14 residues. The V gene's germline CDR1 is SGHAT and CDR2 FQNNGV. Unmatched junction bases numbered 8, after V lost 4 bases and J lost 9 bases. The CDR3 coding sequence is TGTGCCAGCAGCTCCTTAGCGGGGAAGGGTGAGCAGTTCTTC. Protein: CASSSLAGKGEQFF.

V gene TRBV18 combines with J gene TRBJ1-5; D remains ambiguous. Trimming pared 3 bases from V and 4 bases from J, leaving 10 bases between. Per the germline V gene, CDR1 is KGHSH and CDR2 is LQKENI. There are 14 residues in the CDR3. The CDR3, as DNA: TGTGCCAGCTCACCTTCGGGTGAGAATCAGCCCCAGCATTTT. The encoded protein is CASSPSGENQPQHF.